One and the same sample provided the 25 T cell receptor beta chains below, sequenced in a study of control samples from healthy donors and cancer patients. Some clones are missing from TCRdb's copy, which holds only in-frame ones; the method was immunoSEQ multiplex PCR. There are around 190,000 clones in the sample; about 90% occur only once, and approximately 1.4% lies in the top ten. Sequenced material: blood. These receptors originate from a woman aged 45-65 years in good health.

The genes are TRBV5-6 and TRBJ2-7; D is perhaps TRBD2 (5 bases). Germline V lookup: CDR1 SGHDT, CDR2 YYEEEE. Trimming removed 2 bases from V and 0 bases from J, with 15 bases in between. The CDR3 sequence is 16 residues long. This CDR3 reads CASSFRLGGGSYEQYF. In nucleotides, the CDR3 is TGTGCCAGCAGCTTCCGATTGGGCGGAGGCTCCTACGAGCAGTACTTC.

J is TRBJ2-7 and V is TRBV19; 8 bases match TRBD1. Germline CDR1 is LNHDA and CDR2 is SQIVND (reference sequence). With 6 bases clipped from V and 12 bases from J, the junction kept 16 bases outside the gene matches. The CDR3 is 14 residues long. CDR3 DNA: TGTGCCAGTAGCACTACCGGACAGGGTGGTATGCGGTACTTC. This encodes CASSTTGQGGMRYF.

V gene TRBV4-1 combines with J gene TRBJ1-3; D possibly corresponds to TRBD1 (6 bases). This CDR3 spans 16 amino acids. Germline assignment: CDR1 MGHRA and CDR2 YSYEKL. The germline V and J ends were trimmed by 3 bases and 0 bases, with 12 bases remaining between them. CDR3: CASSQRTADSGNTIYF. CDR3 nucleotides: TGCGCCAGCAGCCAGAGGACAGCCGACTCTGGAAACACCATATATTTT.

The chain uses TRBV30 and TRBJ1-2, with D possibly being TRBD1 (5 bases). The CDR3 has 14 residues. The V end lost 3 bases, the J end lost 2 bases, and 13 bases lay between the germline ends. CDR1 and CDR2 from the germline V gene are GTSNPN and SVGIG (reference sequence). This CDR3 is CAWSPLGGNYGYTF. The CDR3 DNA sequence: TGTGCCTGGAGCCCCCTGGGGGGAAACTATGGCTACACCTTC.

This rearrangement joins TRBV27 to TRBJ1-6, with TRBD1 matching over 9 bases. J was trimmed by 4 bases and V by 3 bases; bases with no gene match: 1. The V gene's germline CDR1 is MNHEY and CDR2 SMNVEV (reference sequence). This CDR3 comprises 15 residues. The CDR3 nucleotides are TGTGCCAGCAGTTTGACAGGGGGATATAATTCACCCCTCCACTTT. Protein product: CASSLTGGYNSPLHF.

The chain links TRBV10-3 to TRBJ2-3, with 7 bases lining up with TRBD1. The V segment lost 10 bases and the J segment 6 bases; nucleotides outside the gene matches: 16. This CDR3 has 15 residues. The germline V gene encodes CDR1 ENHRY and CDR2 SYGVKD. CDR3 residues: CATHPPGQAWDTQYF. The DNA for the CDR3 is TGTGCCACCCACCCCCCCGGACAGGCGTGGGATACGCAGTATTTT.

This chain joins TRBV13 and TRBJ2-2, with 11 bases that match TRBD2. The CDR3 length is 15 residues. Germline V gene data show CDR1 as PRHDT and CDR2 as FYEKMQ (reference sequence). J was trimmed by 7 bases and V by 6 bases; bases with no gene match: 7. The CDR3 loop reads CASSYSGRAIGELFF. As DNA, the CDR3 is TGTGCCAGCAGTTATAGCGGGAGGGCGATCGGGGAGCTGTTTTTT.

This clone occurred once. This chain uses TRBV5-8 with TRBJ2-6; D is uncertain. The CDR3 is 14 amino acids. Germline V gives CDR1 SGHTS, CDR2 YDEGEE. Between the trimmed V and J ends, which lost 9 bases and 0 bases, there was a span of 10 bases. The chain's CDR3 is CANRPDSGANVLTF. Here the CDR3 DNA reads TGTGCCAACCGACCAGACTCTGGGGCCAACGTCCTGACTTTC. Filled out from reference TRBV5-8 and TRBJ2-6, the complete variable domain reads EAGVTQSPTHLIKTRGQQATLRCSPISGHTSVYWYQQALGLGLQFLLWYDEGEERNRGNFPPRFSGRQFPNYSSELNVNALELEDSALYLCANRPDSGANVLTFGAGSRLTVL.

The gene calls are TRBV5-1 and TRBJ1-2, with 7 bases matching TRBD1. The germline CDR1 and CDR2 sequences are SGHRS and YFSETQ. The ends lost 4 bases at V and 7 bases at J; junction bases unmatched: 4. This CDR3 spans 12 amino acids. CDR3 region: CASSVAGGGYTF. CDR3 in DNA: TGCGCCAGCAGCGTGGCAGGGGGTGGCTACACCTTC.

J is TRBJ2-3 and V is TRBV6-2 or TRBV6-3; 11 bases fit TRBD2. The CDR3 consists of 17 residues. Germline V gene data show CDR1 as MNHEY and CDR2 as SVGEGT. Trimming cost V 5 bases and J 6 bases; bases outside gene matches: 13. The CDR3: CASSPLAGGPGLDTQYF. Here the CDR3 DNA reads TGTGCCAGCAGTCCCTTAGCGGGGGGGCCGGGTTTGGATACGCAGTATTTT.

This chain uses TRBV28 with TRBJ2-3; D call uncertain. Germline V CDR1 and CDR2: MDHEN, SYDVKM. V was pared by 2 bases and J by 2 bases, with 8 bases between. There are 14 residues in the CDR3. The CDR3 DNA sequence: TGTGCCAGCAGTTTAGTAGGGATCACAGATACGCAGTATTTT. Its protein is CASSLVGITDTQYF.

CDR3 amino acids: CASRRTGGVNYGYTF. The DNA for the CDR3 is TGTGCCAGCAGGAGAACAGGGGGGGTTAACTATGGCTACACCTTC. V gene TRBV27 combines with J gene TRBJ1-2; 8 bases agree with TRBD1. Germline assignment: CDR1 MNHEY and CDR2 SMNVEV (reference sequence). The junction had 7 bases not matched to a gene; V was cut back by 6 bases and J by 1 base. The CDR3 contains 15 residues.

The chain is built from TRBV7-8 and TRBJ1-1; possible D gene TRBD1, 6 bases. In germline, CDR1 is SGHVS, CDR2 FQNEAQ. This CDR3 has 14 amino acids. Trimming took 5 bases from V and 4 from J, leaving 14 bases between them. In nucleotides, the CDR3 is TGTGCCAGCAGCATCGACAGGTGGTCCACTGAAGCTTTCTTT. This sequence encodes CASSIDRWSTEAFF.

V is TRBV5-1 and J is TRBJ2-3; 7 positions match TRBD1. The V gene's germline CDR1 is SGHRS and CDR2 YFSETQ. This CDR3 spans 15 amino acids. V gave up 0 bases and J gave up 0 bases; unmatched junction bases: 1. This chain's CDR3 is CASSLVGQSTDTQYF. The CDR3 region has the DNA TGCGCCAGCAGCTTGGTGGGACAGAGCACAGATACGCAGTATTTT.

The rearrangement joins TRBV5-4 to TRBJ2-6; no definite D call. The germline V gene encodes CDR1 SGHNT and CDR2 YYREEE (reference sequence). This CDR3 comprises 13 residues. V lost 1 base to trimming and J lost 4 bases, with 3 bases between them. This CDR3 reads CASSLKGANVLTF. CDR3 in DNA: TGTGCCAGCAGCTTGAAGGGGGCCAACGTCCTGACTTTC. The full variable domain, in which reference TRBV5-4 and TRBJ2-6 provide the parts outside the CDR3, is ETGVTQSPTHLIKTRGQQVTLRCSSQSGHNTVSWYQQALGQGPQFIFQYYREEENGRGNFPPRFSGLQFPNYSSELNVNALELDDSALYLCASSLKGANVLTFGAGSRLTVL.

This clone has a handful of counts. This chain uses TRBV9 with TRBJ2-3; D unresolved. V lost 4 bases and J lost 2, with 14 bases in between. The V gene's germline CDR1 is SGDLS and CDR2 YYNGEE. CDR3 length: 15 amino acids. The CDR3 region has the DNA TGTGCCAGCAGCCCAAGAGAAGGATTCACAGATACGCAGTATTTT. Translated: CASSPREGFTDTQYF.

The rearrangement joins TRBV2 to TRBJ1-2; D is unresolved. The CDR3 loop spans 13 amino acids. Trimming left V 7 bases short and J 2 bases short, with 11 bases between. Germline-derived CDR1 and CDR2 are SNHLY and FYNNEI. The CDR3 DNA reads TGTGCCAGCAAAGCGAACCCCAACTATGGCTACACCTTC. This gives the protein CASKANPNYGYTF.

V gene TRBV29-1 combines with J gene TRBJ1-1; TRBD1 matches at 8 bases. J lost 4 bases, V lost 7 bases, and 5 bases had no gene match. CDR1 SQVTM and CDR2 ANQGSEA come from the germline V gene. CDR3 size: 12 residues. This CDR3 is CSARTGITEAFF. The CDR3 coding sequence is TGCAGCGCACGGACAGGGATCACTGAAGCTTTCTTT. Drawing the rest from reference TRBV29-1 and TRBJ1-1, the complete variable domain is SAVISQKPSRDICQRGTSLTIQCQVDSQVTMMFWYRQQPGQSLTLIATANQGSEATYESGFVIDKFPISRPNLTFSTLTVSNMSPEDSSIYLCSARTGITEAFFGQGTRLTVV.

The chain combines TRBV29-1 with TRBJ2-7, with 7 positions matching TRBD1. The CDR3 consists of 12 residues. V lost 5 bases and J lost 1; bases outside the gene matches: 2. Germline CDR1 SQVTM, CDR2 ANQGSEA. CDR3: CSVRTGSYEQYF. In DNA form, the CDR3 reads TGCAGCGTTCGGACAGGATCCTACGAGCAGTACTTC.

The chain combines TRBV5-1 with TRBJ1-4, with 7 bases matching TRBD1. V shed 4 bases, J shed 5 bases, and the junction held 11 bases outside the gene matches. Looked up from germline, CDR1 is SGHRS and CDR2 is YFSETQ. The CDR3 is 16 amino acids. The CDR3 DNA reads as TGCGCCAGCAGCATAGGGACAGCTGTTAGCAATGAAAAACTGTTTTTT. This encodes CASSIGTAVSNEKLFF.

The rearrangement joins TRBV7-2 to TRBJ1-6, with 7 bases aligning to TRBD1. This CDR3 has 17 amino acids. The trim removed 1 base at V and 10 bases at J, leaving 13 bases unmatched. In germline, CDR1 is SGHTA, CDR2 FQGNSA. This CDR3 is CASSLEGPQGRVSPLHF. The CDR3 coding sequence is TGTGCCAGCAGCTTAGAGGGACCACAGGGGAGAGTGTCACCCCTCCACTTT. Full variable domain (rest looked up from reference TRBV7-2 and TRBJ1-6): GAGVSQSPSNKVTEKGKDVELRCDPISGHTALYWYRQSLGQGLEFLIYFQGNSAPDKSGLPSDRFSAERTGGSVSTLTIQRTQQEDSAVYLCASSLEGPQGRVSPLHFGNGTRLTVT.

The chain recombines TRBV5-5 with TRBJ2-1; the D call may be TRBD1 or TRBD2 (5 bases each). Germline loops: CDR1 SGHKS, CDR2 YYEKEE (reference sequence). The CDR3 length is 16 residues. Between the trimmed V and J ends, which lost 4 bases and 1 base, there was a span of 15 bases. The CDR3 DNA sequence: TGTGCCAGCAGCCCCCGGGACGGAAATTCCTACAATGAGCAGTTCTTC. As protein: CASSPRDGNSYNEQFF.

This clone was detected a few times. DNA for the CDR3: TGTGCCAGCAGTTTAAGGGTGAACACTGAAGCTTTCTTT. Its translation is CASSLRVNTEAFF. This chain uses TRBV12-3 or TRBV12-4 with TRBJ1-1; D is undetermined. With 2 bases removed from V and 0 bases from J, the gap between germline ends came to 4 bases. This CDR3 has 13 amino acids.

This chain connects TRBV27 to TRBJ1-2; D remains ambiguous. This CDR3 has 15 residues. Germline CDR1 reads MNHEY; CDR2 reads SMNVEV (reference sequence). V shed 2 bases and J shed 4 bases, with 14 bases lying between them. The CDR3 here is CASSLNPPLGYGYTF. DNA for the CDR3: TGTGCCAGCAGTTTAAACCCGCCCTTGGGCTATGGCTACACCTTC.

The rearrangement uses TRBV15 and TRBJ1-2; a weak D match, TRBD1 (6 bases). V was shortened by 3 bases and J by 8 bases, with 10 bases between the two germline ends. The CDR3 is 12 residues long. In germline, CDR1 is LNHNV, CDR2 YYDKDF (reference sequence). For the CDR3, the DNA is TGTGCCACCAGCAGGGCCCAGGGGGGCTACACCTTC. Encoded protein: CATSRAQGGYTF.